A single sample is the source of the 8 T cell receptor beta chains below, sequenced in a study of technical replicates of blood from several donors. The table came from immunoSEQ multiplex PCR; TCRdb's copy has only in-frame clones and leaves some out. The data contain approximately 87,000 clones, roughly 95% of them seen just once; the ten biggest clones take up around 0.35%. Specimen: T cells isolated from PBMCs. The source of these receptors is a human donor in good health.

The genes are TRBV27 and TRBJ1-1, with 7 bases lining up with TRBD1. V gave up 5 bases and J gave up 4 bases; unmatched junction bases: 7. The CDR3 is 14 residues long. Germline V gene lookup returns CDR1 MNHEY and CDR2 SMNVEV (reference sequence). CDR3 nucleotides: TGTGCCAGCAGTCGATCACGACAGGGCACTGAAGCTTTCTTT. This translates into CASSRSRQGTEAFF.

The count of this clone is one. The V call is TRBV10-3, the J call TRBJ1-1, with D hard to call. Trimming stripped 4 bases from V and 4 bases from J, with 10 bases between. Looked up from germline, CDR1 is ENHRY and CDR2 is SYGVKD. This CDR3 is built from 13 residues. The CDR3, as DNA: TGTGCCATCAGTGCAGGTCCCGGCACTGAAGCTTTCTTT. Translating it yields CAISAGPGTEAFF.

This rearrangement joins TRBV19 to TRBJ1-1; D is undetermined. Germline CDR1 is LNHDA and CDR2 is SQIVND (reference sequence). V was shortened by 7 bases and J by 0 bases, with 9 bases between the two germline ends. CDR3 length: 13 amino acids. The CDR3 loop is CASMWRMNTEAFF. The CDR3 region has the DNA TGTGCCAGTATGTGGCGGATGAACACTGAAGCTTTCTTT. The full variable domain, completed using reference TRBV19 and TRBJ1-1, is DGGITQSPKYLFRKEGQNVTLSCEQNLNHDAMYWYRQDPGQGLRLIYYSQIVNDFQKGDIAEGYSVSREKKESFPLTVTSAQKNPTAFYLCASMWRMNTEAFFGQGTRLTVV.

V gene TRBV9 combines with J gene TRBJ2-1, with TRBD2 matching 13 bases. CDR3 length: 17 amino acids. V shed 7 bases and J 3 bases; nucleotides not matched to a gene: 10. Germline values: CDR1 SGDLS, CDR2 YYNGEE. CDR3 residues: CASGTSGTNSNYNEQFF. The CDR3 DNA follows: TGTGCCAGCGGGACTAGCGGGACCAACTCAAACTACAATGAGCAGTTCTTC.

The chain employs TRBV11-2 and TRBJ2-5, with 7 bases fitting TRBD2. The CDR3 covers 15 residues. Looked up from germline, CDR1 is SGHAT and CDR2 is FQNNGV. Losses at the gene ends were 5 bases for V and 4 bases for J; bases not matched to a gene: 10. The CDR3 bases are TGTGCCAGCAGCCCCCCTCTGGGGGGGAGAGAGACCCAGTACTTC. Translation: CASSPPLGGRETQYF.

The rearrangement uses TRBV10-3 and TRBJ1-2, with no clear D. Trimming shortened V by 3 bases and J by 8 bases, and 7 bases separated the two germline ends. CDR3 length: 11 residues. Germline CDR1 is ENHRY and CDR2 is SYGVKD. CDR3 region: CAISDVRGYTF. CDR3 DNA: TGTGCCATCAGTGATGTACGGGGCTACACCTTC.

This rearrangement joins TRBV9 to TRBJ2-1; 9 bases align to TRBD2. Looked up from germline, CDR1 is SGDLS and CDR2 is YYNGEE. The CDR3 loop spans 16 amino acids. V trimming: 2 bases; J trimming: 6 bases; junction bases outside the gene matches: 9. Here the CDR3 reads CASSVSSSGIFNEQFF. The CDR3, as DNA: TGTGCCAGCAGCGTTTCCTCTAGCGGGATTTTCAATGAGCAGTTCTTC.

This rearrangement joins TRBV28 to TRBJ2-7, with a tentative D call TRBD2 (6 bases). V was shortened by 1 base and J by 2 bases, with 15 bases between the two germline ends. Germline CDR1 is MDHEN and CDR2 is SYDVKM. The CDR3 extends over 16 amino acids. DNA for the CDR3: TGTGCCAGCAGTTTATTGTTGGGGGGTCTTACCTACGAGCAGTACTTC. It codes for CASSLLLGGLTYEQYF.